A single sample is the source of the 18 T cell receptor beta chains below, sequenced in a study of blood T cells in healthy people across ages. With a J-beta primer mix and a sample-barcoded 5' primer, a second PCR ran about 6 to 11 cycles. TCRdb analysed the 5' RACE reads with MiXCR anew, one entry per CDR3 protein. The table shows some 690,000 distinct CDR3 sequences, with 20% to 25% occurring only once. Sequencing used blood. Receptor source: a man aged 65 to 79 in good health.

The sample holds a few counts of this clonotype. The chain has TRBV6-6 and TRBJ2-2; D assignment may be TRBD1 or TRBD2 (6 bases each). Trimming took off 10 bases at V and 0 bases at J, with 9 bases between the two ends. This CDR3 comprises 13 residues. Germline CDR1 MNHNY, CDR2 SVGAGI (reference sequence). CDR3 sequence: CATGASNTGELFF. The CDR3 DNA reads TGTGCCACGGGGGCGTCGAACACCGGGGAGCTGTTTTTT.

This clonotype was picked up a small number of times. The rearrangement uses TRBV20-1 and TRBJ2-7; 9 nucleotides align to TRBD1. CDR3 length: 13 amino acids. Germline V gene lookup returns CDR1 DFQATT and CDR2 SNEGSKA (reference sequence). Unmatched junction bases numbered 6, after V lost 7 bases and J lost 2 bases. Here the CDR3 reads CSGKDRGTYEQYF. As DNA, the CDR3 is TGCAGTGGGAAGGACAGGGGAACCTACGAGCAGTACTTC.

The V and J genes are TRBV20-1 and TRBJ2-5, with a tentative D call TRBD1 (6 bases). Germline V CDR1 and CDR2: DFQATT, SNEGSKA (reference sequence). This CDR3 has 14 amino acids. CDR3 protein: CSGAGDEYQETQYF. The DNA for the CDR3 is TGCAGCGGAGCAGGGGACGAGTACCAAGAGACCCAGTACTTC.

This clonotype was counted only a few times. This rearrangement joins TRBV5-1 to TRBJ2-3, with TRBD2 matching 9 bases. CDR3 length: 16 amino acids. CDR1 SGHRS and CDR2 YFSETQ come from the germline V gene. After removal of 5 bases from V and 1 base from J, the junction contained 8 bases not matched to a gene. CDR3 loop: CASRQILAGGTDTQYF. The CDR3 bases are TGCGCCAGCAGGCAAATTTTAGCGGGGGGCACAGATACGCAGTATTTT. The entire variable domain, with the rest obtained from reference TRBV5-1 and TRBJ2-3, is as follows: KAGVTQTPRYLIKTRGQQVTLSCSPISGHRSVSWYQQTPGQGLQFLFEYFSETQRNKGNFPGRFSGRQFSNSRSEMNVSTLELGDSALYLCASRQILAGGTDTQYFGPGTRLTVL.

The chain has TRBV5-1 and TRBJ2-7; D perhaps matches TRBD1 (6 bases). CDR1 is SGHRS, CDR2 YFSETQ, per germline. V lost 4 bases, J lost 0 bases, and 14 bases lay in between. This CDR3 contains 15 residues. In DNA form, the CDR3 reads TGCGCCAGCAGCCCATACGGACAGAGCTCCTACGAGCAGTACGTC. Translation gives CASSPYGQSSYEQYV.

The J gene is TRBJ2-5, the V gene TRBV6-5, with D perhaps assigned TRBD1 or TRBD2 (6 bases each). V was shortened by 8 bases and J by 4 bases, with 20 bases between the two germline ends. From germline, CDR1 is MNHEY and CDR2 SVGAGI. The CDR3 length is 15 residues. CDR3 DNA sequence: TGTGCCAGCTCCCCTCCGGGGGCCGAAGGAGAGACCCAGTACTTC. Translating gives CASSPPGAEGETQYF.

CDR3 protein: CASSLVRNSGYTF. Here the CDR3 DNA reads TGTGCCAGCAGTTTAGTAAGGAATTCTGGCTACACCTTC. The rearrangement joins TRBV27 to TRBJ1-2; D gene unclear. The CDR3 has 13 residues. Trimming took 2 bases from V and 7 from J, leaving 11 bases between them. Germline loops: CDR1 MNHEY, CDR2 SMNVEV (reference sequence).

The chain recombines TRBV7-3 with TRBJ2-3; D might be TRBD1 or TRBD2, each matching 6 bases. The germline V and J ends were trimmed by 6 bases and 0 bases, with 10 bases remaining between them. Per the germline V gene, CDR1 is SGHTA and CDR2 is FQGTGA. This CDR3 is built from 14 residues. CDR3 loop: CASRRGGSTDTQYF. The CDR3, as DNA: TGTGCCAGCAGGCGAGGGGGGAGCACAGATACGCAGTATTTT.

Here the CDR3 DNA reads TGTGCCAGCTCTCCTGACACCCCCACGGCCCAAGAGACCCAGTACTTC. Translated: CASSPDTPTAQETQYF. The chain employs TRBV18 and TRBJ2-5; D gene uncertain. Germline V gene lookup returns CDR1 KGHSH and CDR2 LQKENI. V was clipped by 6 bases and J by 1 base, with 18 bases between them. The length of the CDR3 is 16 residues.

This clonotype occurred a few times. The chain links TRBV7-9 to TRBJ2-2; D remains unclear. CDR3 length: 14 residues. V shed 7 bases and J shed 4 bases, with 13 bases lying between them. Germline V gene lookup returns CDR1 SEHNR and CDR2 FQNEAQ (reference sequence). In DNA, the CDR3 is TGTGCCAGCAAGCCTCCGGCCTCCACCGGGGAGCTGTTTTTT. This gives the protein CASKPPASTGELFF.

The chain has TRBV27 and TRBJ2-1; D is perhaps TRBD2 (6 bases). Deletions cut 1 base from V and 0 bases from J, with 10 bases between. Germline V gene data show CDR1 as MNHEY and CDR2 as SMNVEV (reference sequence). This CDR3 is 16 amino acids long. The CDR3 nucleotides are TGTGCCAGCAGTTTATATGGGGACTTCTCCTACAATGAGCAGTTCTTC. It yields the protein CASSLYGDFSYNEQFF.

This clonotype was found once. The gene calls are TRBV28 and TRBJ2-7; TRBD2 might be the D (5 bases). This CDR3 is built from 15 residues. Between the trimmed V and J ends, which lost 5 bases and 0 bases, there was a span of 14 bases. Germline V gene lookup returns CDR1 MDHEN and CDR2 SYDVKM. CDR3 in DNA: TGTGCCAGCAGTCCCCCATCGGGGAGCTCCTACGAGCAGTACTTC. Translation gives CASSPPSGSSYEQYF.

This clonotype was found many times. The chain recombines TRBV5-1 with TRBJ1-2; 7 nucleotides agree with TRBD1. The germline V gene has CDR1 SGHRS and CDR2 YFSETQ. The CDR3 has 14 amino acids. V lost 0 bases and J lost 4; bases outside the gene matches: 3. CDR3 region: CASSLEGAFYGYTF. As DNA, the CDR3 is TGCGCCAGCAGCTTGGAGGGGGCCTTCTATGGCTACACCTTC.

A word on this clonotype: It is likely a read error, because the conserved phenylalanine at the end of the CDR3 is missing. The CDR3 sequence is CASSFESSGTSTDTQYS. The DNA of the CDR3 is TGTGCCAGCAGTTTTGAGTCTAGCGGGACTAGCACAGATACGCAGTATTCT. The chain carries TRBV12-3 or TRBV12-4 and TRBJ2-3; TRBD2 matches 9 bases. The CDR3 consists of 17 residues. With 3 bases clipped from V and 0 bases from J, the junction kept 7 bases outside the gene matches.

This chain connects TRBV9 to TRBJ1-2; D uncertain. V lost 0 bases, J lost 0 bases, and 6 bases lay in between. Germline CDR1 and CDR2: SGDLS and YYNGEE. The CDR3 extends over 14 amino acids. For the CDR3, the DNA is TGTGCCAGCAGCGTAGCTGCGGCTAACTATGGCTACACCTTC. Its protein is CASSVAAANYGYTF.

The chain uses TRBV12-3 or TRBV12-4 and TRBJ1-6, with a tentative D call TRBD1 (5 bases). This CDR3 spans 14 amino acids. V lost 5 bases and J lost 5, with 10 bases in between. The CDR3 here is CASSPGPNNSPLHF. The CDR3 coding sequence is TGTGCCAGCAGTCCGGGACCGAATAATTCACCCCTCCACTTT.

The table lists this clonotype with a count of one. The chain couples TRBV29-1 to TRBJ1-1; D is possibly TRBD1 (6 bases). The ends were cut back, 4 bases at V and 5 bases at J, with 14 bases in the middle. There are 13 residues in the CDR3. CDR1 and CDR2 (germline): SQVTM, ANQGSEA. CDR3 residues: CSVGRGTGTEAFF. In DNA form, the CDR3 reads TGCAGCGTTGGCCGAGGAACAGGGACTGAAGCTTTCTTT.

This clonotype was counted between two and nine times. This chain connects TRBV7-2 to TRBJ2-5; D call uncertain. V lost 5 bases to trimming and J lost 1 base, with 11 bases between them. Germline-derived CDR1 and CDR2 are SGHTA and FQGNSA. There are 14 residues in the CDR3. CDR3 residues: CASSINGLQETQYF. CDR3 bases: TGTGCCAGCAGCATCAACGGTCTCCAAGAGACCCAGTACTTC.